This T cell receptor (beta chain) was sequenced during a study of T-cell memory formation after mild COVID-19. CDR3 length: 16 residues. Germline lookup yields CDR1 SGHRS and CDR2 YFSETQ. V was clipped by 4 bases and J by 1 base, with 15 bases between them. The study's findings and limits: Researchers report contracting CD4+ clones mostly in CM and EM, with CD8+ clones in EMRA.

To note about this clonotype: Its antigen remains unidentified.

With constant-segment primers, 5'RACE yielded cDNA libraries of TCR alpha and TCR beta that carried sample barcodes and UMIs. TCRdb recomputed calls from the 5' RACE reads with MiXCR, one row per CDR3 protein. The table includes some 600,000 distinct CDR3 sequences, roughly a sixth detected once. The sample taken for sequencing was PBMCs or a T cell subset sorted from them (not recorded which). This TCR was sampled from an adult woman who had mild COVID-19 (a few samples of this study predate the infection). Cell type and time point are not known. The chain links TRBV5-1 to TRBJ1-5; possibly TRBD1 for D (6 bases). The CDR3 DNA is TGCGCCAGCAGCCCTGGAGGGACAACGAGCAATCAGCCCCAGCATTTT. It encodes CASSPGGTTSNQPQHF.